This T cell receptor beta chain is drawn from a study of graft-versus-host responses after intestinal transplantation. Study background: Transplant recipients had multivisceral, liver-intestinal, or isolated intestinal grafts.

Study-wide findings and caveats: There were GvH clones found in recipient marrow, and some of them appeared first in ileum or blood. In patients with graft-donor T cell macrochimerism, allograft graft-versus-host to host-versus-graft clonal ratios were high.

Points on this clone: Its specificity is not known.

This table comes from immunoSEQ multiplex PCR, and its TCRdb copy is limited to in-frame clones, with some not included. Of roughly 30,000 clones in the sample, just under 85% were seen once. V lost 9 bases to trimming and J lost 0 bases, with 24 bases between them. CDR3 length: 18 amino acids. Germline V gene data show CDR1 as MDHEN and CDR2 as SYDVKM. Specimen: unstimulated CD8+ T cells sorted from spleen or lymph node cells, collected before intestinal transplant. The chain uses TRBV28 and TRBJ2-1; a weak D match, TRBD2 (6 bases). The receptor was isolated from a human donor who received an intestinal transplant. The DNA of the CDR3 is TGTGCCAGTACGGGACTCCAAGGGCCTTTTAGCTCCTACAATGAGCAGTTCTTC. It yields the protein CASTGLQGPFSSYNEQFF.